This T cell receptor (beta chain) was identified during a study of beta chain features in type 1 diabetes. Study summary: Age, gender and cell yields were similar between patients and healthy donors. All samples together contributed 95 million to 110 million sorted cells for examination. Notes on the study in general: For Type 1 diabetes patients, all four CD4+ subsets carried TCRB CDR3s that were moderately but significantly shorter.

Note on this clone: Its specificity is not known.

With 10 bases removed from V and 0 bases from J, the gap between germline ends came to 16 bases. CDR1 is MDHEN and CDR2 is SYDVKM in the germline V gene. CDR3 length: 15 amino acids. The whole isolated RNA underwent reverse transcription, so sequencing captured expressed TCRB transcripts. Naive, central memory and regulatory T cell samples averaged about 3.6 million immunoSEQ reads each. Some clones are missing from TCRdb's copy, which holds only in-frame ones; the method was immunoSEQ multiplex PCR. Among more than 550,000 clones listed, about 14% were seen once. The chain links TRBV28 to TRBJ2-4; no clear D. Sequencing was performed on naive CD4+ T cells from blood. The receptor was isolated from a young man with type 1 diabetes. The CDR3 region is CATSPAPAAKNIQYF. The CDR3, as DNA: TGTGCCACCAGCCCCGCGCCGGCAGCCAAAAACATTCAGTACTTC.